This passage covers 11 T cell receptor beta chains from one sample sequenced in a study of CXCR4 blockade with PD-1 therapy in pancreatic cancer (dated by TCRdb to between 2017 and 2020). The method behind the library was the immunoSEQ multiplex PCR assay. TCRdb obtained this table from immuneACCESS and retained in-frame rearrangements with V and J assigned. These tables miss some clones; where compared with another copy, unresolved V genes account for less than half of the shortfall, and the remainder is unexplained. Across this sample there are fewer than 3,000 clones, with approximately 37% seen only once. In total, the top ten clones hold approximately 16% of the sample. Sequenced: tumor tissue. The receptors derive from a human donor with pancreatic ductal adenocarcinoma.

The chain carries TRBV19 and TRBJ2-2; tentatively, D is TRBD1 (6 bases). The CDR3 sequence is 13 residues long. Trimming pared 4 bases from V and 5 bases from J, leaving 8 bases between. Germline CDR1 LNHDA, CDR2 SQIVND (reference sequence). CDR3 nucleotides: TGTGCCAGTAGTAGAGGGGGTACCGGGGAGCTGTTTTTT. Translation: CASSRGGTGELFF. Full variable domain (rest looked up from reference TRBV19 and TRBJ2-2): DGGITQSPKYLFRKEGQNVTLSCEQNLNHDAMYWYRQDPGQGLRLIYYSQIVNDFQKGDIAEGYSVSREKKESFPLTVTSAQKNPTAFYLCASSRGGTGELFFGEGSRLTVL.

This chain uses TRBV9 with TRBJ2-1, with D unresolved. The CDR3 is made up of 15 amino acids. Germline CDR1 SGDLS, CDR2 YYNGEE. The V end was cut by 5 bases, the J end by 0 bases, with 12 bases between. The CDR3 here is CASSVGTSSYNEQFF. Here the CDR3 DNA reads TGTGCCAGCAGTGTCGGCACCAGCTCCTACAATGAGCAGTTCTTC.

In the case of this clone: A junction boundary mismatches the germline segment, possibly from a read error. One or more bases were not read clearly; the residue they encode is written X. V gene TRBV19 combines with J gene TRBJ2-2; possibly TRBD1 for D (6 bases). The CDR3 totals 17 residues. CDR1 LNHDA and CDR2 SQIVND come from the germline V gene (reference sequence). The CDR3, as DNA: TGTGCCAGTAGTATGACCCCACAGGGATCGATCACCGGGGAGYTGTTTTTT. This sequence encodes CASSMTPQGSITGEXFF. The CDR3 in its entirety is CASSMTPQGSITGELFF.

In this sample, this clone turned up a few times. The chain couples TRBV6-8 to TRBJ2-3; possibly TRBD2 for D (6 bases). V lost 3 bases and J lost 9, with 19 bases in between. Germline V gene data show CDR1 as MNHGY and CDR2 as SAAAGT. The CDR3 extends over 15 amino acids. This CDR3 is CASSYGGTYVETQYF. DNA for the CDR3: TGTGCCAGCAGTTATGGCGGGACCTACGTAGAGACGCAGTATTTT.

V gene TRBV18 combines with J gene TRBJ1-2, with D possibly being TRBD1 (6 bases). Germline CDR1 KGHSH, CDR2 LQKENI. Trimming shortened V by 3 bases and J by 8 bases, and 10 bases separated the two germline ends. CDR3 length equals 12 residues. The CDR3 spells CASSPIQGGYTF. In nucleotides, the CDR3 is TGTGCCAGCTCACCTATCCAGGGGGGCTACACCTTC.

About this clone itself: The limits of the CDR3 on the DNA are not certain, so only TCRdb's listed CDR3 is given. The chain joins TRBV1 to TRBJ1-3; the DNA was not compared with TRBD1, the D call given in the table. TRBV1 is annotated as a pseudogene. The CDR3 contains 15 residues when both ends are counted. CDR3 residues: CASSQEWAPGNTIYF.

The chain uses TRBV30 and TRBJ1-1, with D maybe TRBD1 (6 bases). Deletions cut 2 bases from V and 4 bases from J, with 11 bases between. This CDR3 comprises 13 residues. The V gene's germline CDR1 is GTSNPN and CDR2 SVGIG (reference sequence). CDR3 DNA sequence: TGTGCCTGGAGTTTAGGGGGGAGCACTGAAGCTTTCTTT. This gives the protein CAWSLGGSTEAFF.

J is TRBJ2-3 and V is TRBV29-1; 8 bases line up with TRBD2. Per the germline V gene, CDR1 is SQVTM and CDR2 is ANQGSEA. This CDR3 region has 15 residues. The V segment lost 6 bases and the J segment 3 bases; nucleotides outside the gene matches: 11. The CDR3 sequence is CSVRGGAGATDTQYF. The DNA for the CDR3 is TGCAGCGTCCGCGGGGGAGCGGGAGCAACAGATACGCAGTATTTT.

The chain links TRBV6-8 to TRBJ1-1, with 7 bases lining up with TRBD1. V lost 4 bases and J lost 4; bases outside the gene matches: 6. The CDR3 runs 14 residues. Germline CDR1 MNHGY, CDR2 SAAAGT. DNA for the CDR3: TGTGCCAGCAGTTTTGGCCAGGGGGTCACTGAAGCTTTCTTT. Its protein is CASSFGQGVTEAFF.

The CDR3 reads CAAHPGRGVNTEAFF. DNA of the CDR3: TGTGCCGCCCACCCAGGGAGAGGGGTGAACACTGAAGCTTTCTTT. The J gene is TRBJ1-1, the V gene TRBV6-8; maybe TRBD1 (5 bases). Deletions cut 11 bases from V and 0 bases from J, with 19 bases between. CDR3 length: 15 amino acids. Germline loops: CDR1 MNHGY, CDR2 SAAAGT.

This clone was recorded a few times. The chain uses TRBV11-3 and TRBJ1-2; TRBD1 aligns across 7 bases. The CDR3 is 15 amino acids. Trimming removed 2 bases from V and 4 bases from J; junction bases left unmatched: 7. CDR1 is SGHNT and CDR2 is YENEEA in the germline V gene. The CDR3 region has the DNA TGTGCCAGCAGCTTAAGTCAAACAGGGGTCTATGGCTACACCTTC. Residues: CASSLSQTGVYGYTF.